The clone carrying this T cell receptor (beta chain) was seen ten or more times. Its target is not known. These data are taken from a study of early T cells in non-severe SARS-CoV-2 infection. Study background: The authors sequenced bulk RNA from unsorted whole blood, leaving chains unpaired. The study, taken as a whole, reports: Database matching using VDJdb favored anti-spike CD8 responses, with private and CD4 specificities left missing.

Attachment of unique molecular identifiers to individual cDNA molecules was performed. MiXCR was run by TCRdb on the 5' RACE reads, yielding one entry per CDR3 protein. Of around 60,000 distinct CDR3 sequences listed, roughly 10% were seen once; the top ten hold around 8.6%. The CDR3 has 14 residues. Trimming removed 4 bases from V and 2 bases from J, with 10 bases in between. The germline CDR1 and CDR2 sequences are KGHSH and LQKENI. This TCR came from an adult who was a healthcare worker with PCR-confirmed SARS-CoV-2 infection or an uninfected control (not recorded which). The chain links TRBV18 to TRBJ2-3, with D maybe TRBD1 (5 bases). The sample comprised whole blood. CDR3 bases: TGTGCCAGCTCACAGGACACCTACACAGATACGCAGTATTTT. Translating it yields CASSQDTYTDTQYF.